The present TCR beta chain was sequenced within a study of blood T cell repertoires in COVID-19. Background on the study: Acute and convalescent COVID-19 specimens originated in the United States, Italy and Spain. Sources were T cells, B-cell-depleted T cells, or PBMCs; the material itself was cDNA or gDNA.

Trimming cost V 6 bases and J 4 bases, with 10 bases left between them. The CDR3 has 12 residues. Germline assignment: CDR1 MGHDK and CDR2 SYGVNS. The assay was immunoSEQ multiplex PCR, and TCRdb's table has in-frame clones only and misses some. This sample has 60,000 to 75,000 clones, with roughly 85% found just once. The TCR originated in a human donor in a cohort sampled during active COVID-19. The sequenced material came from peripheral blood. The V gene is TRBV25-1, the J gene TRBJ2-7; tentative D call: TRBD1 (5 bases). Here the CDR3 DNA reads TGTGCCAGCAGCCTGACAGTTTACGAGCAGTACTTC. Amino acid sequence: CASSLTVYEQYF.